The entry below gives a single TCR beta chain sequence along with its context. This entry is derived from a study of cytomegalovirus exposure and HLA in healthy donors. Primers included in the PCR were 60 Vbeta and 13 Jbeta primers. Some clones are missing from TCRdb's copy, which holds only in-frame ones; the method was immunoSEQ multiplex PCR. Here the sample table reports approximately 110,000 clones. Germline-derived CDR1 and CDR2 are MNHEY and SMNVEV (reference sequence). Deletions cut 4 bases from V and 5 bases from J, with 9 bases between. CDR3 length: 13 residues. Material for sequencing was PBMCs. The chain has TRBV27 and TRBJ1-5, with D uncertain. This receptor was taken from a man under 40 in good health and CMV-seronegative. CDR3 in amino acids: CASSSWLDQPQHF. DNA of the CDR3: TGTGCCAGCAGTTCCTGGCTGGATCAGCCCCAGCATTTT.